The 20 T cell receptor beta chains below come from one sample, sequenced in a study of radiotherapy plus CTLA-4 blockade in lung cancer. Some clones are missing from TCRdb's copy, which holds only in-frame ones; the method was immunoSEQ multiplex PCR. The sample contains about 90,000 clones, about four fifths of which appear only once. The material sequenced was peripheral blood, taken from a patient treated with radiotherapy plus ipilimumab. The receptors were gathered from a human donor with non-small cell lung cancer that progressed on radiotherapy plus ipilimumab.

The chain recombines TRBV29-1 with TRBJ2-7; 8 bases align to TRBD1. After removal of 4 bases from V and 5 bases from J, the junction contained 7 bases not matched to a gene. The CDR3 consists of 13 residues. The germline V gene encodes CDR1 SQVTM and CDR2 ANQGSEA. The CDR3 DNA is TGCAGCGTTGCGGGCAGGGGGCTCCACGAGCAGTACTTC. This codes for CSVAGRGLHEQYF.

The gene calls are TRBV6-6 and TRBJ2-3, with 9 bases identical to TRBD2. The CDR3 covers 16 residues. Germline loops: CDR1 MNHNY, CDR2 SVGAGI (reference sequence). J gave up 0 bases and V 2 bases, and 3 bases lay outside the gene matches. The CDR3 sequence: CASSYGGGGSTDTQYF. CDR3 in DNA: TGTGCCAGCAGTTACGGCGGGGGGGGAAGCACAGATACGCAGTATTTT.

A few counts support this clone. The V call is TRBV7-2, the J call TRBJ2-5; D might be TRBD1 or TRBD2, each matching 5 bases. V gave up 0 bases and J gave up 2 bases, with 13 bases separating them. This CDR3 has 16 residues. Germline V CDR1 and CDR2: SGHTA, FQGNSA. CDR3 loop: CASSLAAGSGQETQYF. The CDR3 DNA reads as TGTGCCAGCAGCTTAGCGGCAGGGAGTGGGCAAGAGACCCAGTACTTC.

The chain carries TRBV5-1 and TRBJ2-7; D is unclear. The V and J ends lost 4 bases and 2 bases respectively, with 13 bases between them. This CDR3 region has 14 residues. Germline CDR1 and CDR2: SGHRS and YFSETQ. CDR3 bases: TGCGCCAGCAGCCCCTCAACTGTGACCTACGAGCAGTACTTC. Its protein is CASSPSTVTYEQYF.

J is TRBJ1-6 and V is TRBV18, with TRBD1 as a possible D gene (6 bases). Germline assignment: CDR1 KGHSH and CDR2 LQKENI. Deletions cut 3 bases from V and 8 bases from J, with 11 bases between. This CDR3 comprises 14 residues. CDR3 sequence (DNA): TGTGCCAGCTCACCCCAGGACAGCGATTCACCCCTCCACTTT. The encoded protein is CASSPQDSDSPLHF.

The chain links TRBV9 to TRBJ2-3; no definite D call. Germline V lookup: CDR1 SGDLS, CDR2 YYNGEE. The CDR3 contains 12 residues. V lost 0 bases, J lost 4 bases, and 3 bases lay in between. The CDR3 reads CASSVVSDTQYF. CDR3 sequence (DNA): TGTGCCAGCAGCGTAGTGTCAGATACGCAGTATTTT.

The chain couples TRBV7-2 to TRBJ1-2; 7 bases match TRBD1. V dropped 5 bases and J dropped 5; count of bases not matched to a gene: 5. This CDR3 has 13 residues. Germline CDR1 SGHTA, CDR2 FQGNSA. As DNA, the CDR3 is TGTGCCAGCAGCCCGGGGACAGATTATGGCTACACCTTC. It is translated as CASSPGTDYGYTF.

The chain has TRBV7-8 and TRBJ2-1; 7 nucleotides match TRBD1. CDR3 length equals 15 residues. CDR1 SGHVS and CDR2 FQNEAQ come from the germline V gene. Trimming took 5 bases from V and 6 from J; bases not matched to a gene: 10. CDR3 amino acids: CASSTTGRTGNEQFF. The CDR3 nucleotides read TGTGCCAGCAGCACGACAGGACGGACAGGCAATGAGCAGTTCTTC.

The rearrangement joins TRBV7-2 to TRBJ2-1; D is ambiguous. The length of the CDR3 is 14 residues. From germline, CDR1 is SGHTA and CDR2 FQGNSA. The V end was cut by 5 bases, the J end by 8 bases, with 16 bases between. CDR3: CASSPSGSHDEQFF. Here the CDR3 DNA reads TGTGCCAGCAGCCCCTCGGGTAGCCACGATGAGCAGTTCTTC.

This clone was counted between two and nine times. This chain links TRBV30 with TRBJ2-7; D possibly corresponds to TRBD2 (6 bases). This CDR3 has 13 amino acids. Germline V CDR1 and CDR2: GTSNPN, SVGIG (reference sequence). Trimming took off 0 bases at V and 3 bases at J, with 9 bases between the two ends. CDR3 nucleotide sequence: TGTGCCTGGAGTGTTGGCGGGAACTACGAGCAGTACTTC. Residues: CAWSVGGNYEQYF.

The chain couples TRBV7-6 to TRBJ1-3; the D is unclear. CDR3 size: 14 residues. V lost 1 base and J 4 bases, leaving 8 bases between the germline ends. Germline V gene lookup returns CDR1 SGHVS and CDR2 FNYEAQ. DNA of the CDR3: TGTGCCAGCAGCTTAGGTCAGAAAGGAAACACCATATATTTT. Protein product: CASSLGQKGNTIYF.

The gene calls are TRBV7-2 and TRBJ1-5, with unresolved D. V lost 1 base to trimming and J lost 9 bases, with 19 bases between them. The CDR3 runs 16 residues. Germline V gene data show CDR1 as SGHTA and CDR2 as FQGNSA. CDR3: CASSLGVAGSLRPQHF. CDR3 nucleotide sequence: TGTGCCAGCAGCTTAGGGGTAGCGGGCTCACTCAGGCCCCAGCATTTT. Drawing the rest from reference TRBV7-2 and TRBJ1-5, the complete variable domain is GAGVSQSPSNKVTEKGKDVELRCDPISGHTALYWYRQSLGQGLEFLIYFQGNSAPDKSGLPSDRFSAERTGGSVSTLTIQRTQQEDSAVYLCASSLGVAGSLRPQHFGDGTRLSIL.

The rearrangement joins TRBV7-2 to TRBJ2-1; D may correspond to TRBD1 or TRBD2 (5 bases each). The ends were cut back, 1 base at V and 0 bases at J, with 19 bases in the middle. In germline, CDR1 is SGHTA, CDR2 FQGNSA. The CDR3 covers 19 residues. DNA of the CDR3: TGTGCCAGCAGCTTAGAGGGACGACGGCCGTTGAGCTCCTACAATGAGCAGTTCTTC. It encodes CASSLEGRRPLSSYNEQFF.

The chain couples TRBV27 to TRBJ1-1; 8 bases fit TRBD1. V lost 7 bases and J lost 4; bases outside the gene matches: 8. Germline CDR1 reads MNHEY; CDR2 reads SMNVEV (reference sequence). This CDR3 contains 14 residues. The CDR3 reads CASTNTGGSTEAFF. DNA for the CDR3: TGTGCCAGCACCAATACAGGGGGGAGCACTGAAGCTTTCTTT.

The chain links TRBV5-4 to TRBJ1-1; no clear D. Trimming removed 3 bases at V and 1 base at J, with 7 bases between. This CDR3 is built from 13 residues. CDR1 is SGHNT, CDR2 YYREEE, per germline (reference sequence). CDR3 residues: CASSYVTNTEAFF. The CDR3 region has the DNA TGTGCCAGCAGCTACGTAACGAACACTGAAGCTTTCTTT.

The rearrangement links TRBV6-1 to TRBJ2-3, with 9 bases aligning to TRBD2. V was pared by 2 bases and J by 3 bases, with 12 bases of the junction left unmatched. Germline CDR1 reads MNHNS; CDR2 reads SASEGT. The CDR3 runs to 18 residues. CDR3 nucleotides: TGTGCCAGCAGTGAACTCCCCTCCCTGCTAGCGGGGACAGATACGCAGTATTTT. Amino acids: CASSELPSLLAGTDTQYF.

The chain recombines TRBV11-2 with TRBJ2-1; D gene unclear. In germline, CDR1 is SGHAT, CDR2 FQNNGV. The CDR3 spans 15 residues. Trimming stripped 5 bases from V and 0 bases from J, with 11 bases between. The CDR3, as DNA: TGTGCCAGCAGCCCGACCGCGAGCTCCTACAATGAGCAGTTCTTC. It codes for CASSPTASSYNEQFF.

The J gene is TRBJ2-7, the V gene TRBV21-1. TRBV21-1 is a documented pseudogene. The CDR3 runs 14 residues. CDR3 sequence: CASSKRRGGYEQYF. The CDR3 DNA reads as TGTGCCAGCAGCAAAAGGCGTGGGGGCTACGAGCAGTACTTC.

V gene TRBV6-5 combines with J gene TRBJ1-1; 7 bases agree with TRBD1. The CDR3 contains 14 residues. The V gene end was trimmed by 7 bases and the J gene end by 6 bases; junction bases not matched to a gene: 11. Germline CDR1 is MNHEY and CDR2 is SVGAGI. The DNA for the CDR3 is TGTGCCAGCAACCGACAGGGTACTTCTTCTGAAGCTTTCTTT. Translated, it gives CASNRQGTSSEAFF.

The genes are TRBV5-1 and TRBJ2-2; the D gene is possibly TRBD2 (5 bases). Germline CDR1 is SGHRS and CDR2 is YFSETQ. The CDR3 runs 16 residues. The V gene lost 4 bases and the J gene lost 5 bases, with 18 bases spanning the gap. The chain's CDR3 is CASSPFTVGGTGELFF. In nucleotides, the CDR3 is TGCGCCAGCAGCCCCTTCACGGTTGGCGGGACCGGGGAGCTGTTTTTT.